This paragraph reports one T cell receptor (beta chain). Its matching antigen is unknown. The data derive from a study of blood T cells in healthy people across ages. It was with a sample-barcoded 5' primer and a J-beta primer mix that a second PCR of roughly 6 to 11 cycles was run. TCRdb redid the calling of the 5' RACE reads with MiXCR, one entry per CDR3 protein. This sample has more than 800,000 distinct CDR3 sequences, with 40% to 55% found just once. Whole-study results and caveats: Not knowing donor CMV status may have confounded expanded clonotype changes. With age, beta diversity per million T cells declined roughly linearly, significantly by approximately 40.

The CDR3 runs 15 residues. With 0 bases removed from V and 9 bases from J, the gap between germline ends came to 18 bases. Germline lookup yields CDR1 MNHEY and CDR2 SVGAGI. Sample: blood. The receptor comes from a woman aged 60 to 75 in good health. V gene TRBV6-5 combines with J gene TRBJ2-7; either TRBD1 or TRBD2 may fit D (5 bases each). CDR3 sequence reads: CASSYSGVPTAGQYF. The CDR3 bases are TGTGCCAGCAGTTACTCGGGGGTCCCCACCGCGGGGCAGTACTTC.